Presented here are 5 T cell receptor beta chains from one specimen sequenced in a study of shared clonotypes between healthy human individuals. Assay: immunoSEQ multiplex PCR; the TCRdb copy retains only in-frame clones and omits some. The table shows some 2 million clones, with roughly 94% occurring only once. Naive-designated CD8 cells lacked CD45RO, were positively enriched for CCR7, and omitted terminally differentiated effector memory CD45RA+ cells. Sequencing input: naive CD8+ T cells sorted from blood. Every receptor here comes from a young man in good health.

The J gene is TRBJ2-1, the V gene TRBV29-1; maybe TRBD2 (5 bases). The CDR3 contains 15 residues. CDR1 is SQVTM, CDR2 ANQGSEA, per germline. Trimming pared 6 bases from V and 3 bases from J, leaving 18 bases between. CDR3: CSVLRGLPGYNEQFF. In nucleotides, the CDR3 is TGCAGCGTACTCAGAGGGCTTCCGGGCTACAATGAGCAGTTCTTC.

The chain's CDR3 is CAWSVPILYEGKEDGYTF. The CDR3 DNA reads TGTGCCTGGAGTGTACCTATCCTCTACGAGGGAAAGGAGGATGGCTACACCTTC. V usage is TRBV30 and J usage is TRBJ1-2; no definite D call. There are 18 residues in the CDR3. CDR1 is GTSNPN and CDR2 is SVGIG in the germline V gene (reference sequence). Trimming took off 0 bases at V and 6 bases at J, with 26 bases between the two ends. Full variable domain (remainder filled in from reference TRBV30 and TRBJ1-2): SQTIHQWPATLVQPVGSPLSLECTVEGTSNPNLYWYRQAAGRGLQLLFYSVGIGQISSEVPQNLSASRPQDRQFILSSKKLLLSDSGFYLCAWSVPILYEGKEDGYTFGSGTRLTVV.

V usage is TRBV27 and J usage is TRBJ1-2; D is possibly TRBD1 (6 bases). Trimming pared 6 bases from V and 0 bases from J, leaving 11 bases between. CDR1 and CDR2 (germline): MNHEY, SMNVEV (reference sequence). The CDR3 totals 14 residues. The CDR3 protein is CASSGQRANYGYTF. The CDR3 DNA reads TGTGCCAGCAGCGGACAGAGAGCTAACTATGGCTACACCTTC.

The J gene is TRBJ2-5, the V gene TRBV9; 9 bases are a match to TRBD2. This CDR3 is built from 15 residues. Per the germline V gene, CDR1 is SGDLS and CDR2 is YYNGEE. Trimming at V came to 4 bases and at J to 5 bases, leaving 9 bases not matched to a gene. Written as DNA, the CDR3 is TGTGCCAGCAGCTCCTTAGCGGGGGCGGCGGAGACCCAGTACTTC. This gives the protein CASSSLAGAAETQYF.

About this clone itself: The sample holds other DNA sequences that translate to the same CDR3. The chain employs TRBV13 and TRBJ2-7; D may be TRBD1 (5 bases). V was pared by 4 bases and J by 3 bases, with 7 bases between. CDR3 length equals 12 residues. The germline V gene encodes CDR1 PRHDT and CDR2 FYEKMQ (reference sequence). CDR3 sequence (DNA): TGTGCCAGCAGCTACCAGGGCTACGAGCAGTACTTC. Protein product: CASSYQGYEQYF.